This T cell receptor beta chain was sequenced in a study of blood T cell repertoires in COVID-19. Libraries were prepared by immunoSEQ multiplex PCR; TCRdb keeps only in-frame clonotypes and omits some of them. The table has some 200,000 clones, about 90% seen once. Input material: PBMCs or T cells enriched from blood (not recorded which). This receptor was identified in a woman in her forties or fifties in a cohort exposed to, infected with or recovered from COVID-19 (not recorded which).

CDR3 residues: CASSLGAGGFYNEQFF. The CDR3 DNA reads as TGTGCCAGCAGCTTAGGAGCGGGGGGTTTCTACAATGAGCAGTTCTTC. This chain joins TRBV7-2 and TRBJ2-1; 9 bases fit TRBD2. This CDR3 contains 16 residues. V lost 1 base, J lost 3 bases, and 4 bases stayed unmatched. CDR1 and CDR2 (germline): SGHTA, FQGNSA.